Each of the 10 T cell receptor beta chains below was sequenced from the same sample in a study of T cells in tuberculosis. Produced via immunoSEQ multiplex PCR; TCRdb's table is partial and in-frame only. The data hold under 35,000 clones, with around 92% observed a single time. Time point indicated: new active TB diagnosis, blood taken before or within 7 days of starting treatment. The sample consisted of PBMCs, taken at tuberculosis diagnosis. These receptors were obtained from an adult with tuberculosis. Some clones in this sample may be carry-over from other donors' samples.

The chain uses TRBV5-1 and TRBJ2-3; D possibly corresponds to TRBD1 (6 bases). V lost 3 bases to trimming and J lost 5 bases, with 10 bases between them. This CDR3 has 13 residues. Germline loops: CDR1 SGHRS, CDR2 YFSETQ. CDR3 sequence (DNA): TGCGCCAGCAGCTACAGGGCTCAAGATACGCAGTATTTT. Translated, it gives CASSYRAQDTQYF.

The chain has TRBV15 and TRBJ2-7, with TRBD1 identical over 7 bases. This CDR3 has 15 residues. V shed 0 bases and J 2 bases; nucleotides not matched to a gene: 4. In germline, CDR1 is LNHNV, CDR2 YYDKDF (reference sequence). The CDR3 nucleotides are TGTGCCACCAGCAGAGAAAATCAGGGGGCCTACGAGCAGTACTTC. As protein: CATSRENQGAYEQYF. Combining the CDR3 with reference TRBV15 and TRBJ2-7 gives the whole variable domain DAMVIQNPRYQVTQFGKPVTLSCSQTLNHNVMYWYQQKSSQAPKLLFHYYDKDFNNEADTPDNFQSRRPNTSFCFLDIRSPGLGDTAMYLCATSRENQGAYEQYFGPGTRLTVT.

This clone was picked up one time. The gene calls are TRBV29-1 and TRBJ1-2, with D tentatively TRBD1 (6 bases). Looked up from germline, CDR1 is SQVTM and CDR2 is ANQGSEA. This CDR3 is built from 13 residues. V was shortened by 4 bases and J by 3 bases, with 12 bases between the two germline ends. CDR3 protein: CSVVGAGDYGYTF. For the CDR3, the DNA is TGCAGCGTTGTAGGGGCAGGGGACTATGGCTACACCTTC.

The V gene is TRBV5-1, the J gene TRBJ2-7, with TRBD1 as a possible D gene (6 bases). The length of the CDR3 is 14 residues. V shed 2 bases and J shed 2 bases, with 11 bases lying between them. CDR1 is SGHRS and CDR2 is YFSETQ in the germline V gene. CDR3 amino acids: CASSFDRYAYEQYF. Written as DNA, the CDR3 is TGCGCCAGCAGCTTCGACAGGTATGCCTACGAGCAGTACTTC. Combining the CDR3 with reference TRBV5-1 and TRBJ2-7 gives the whole variable domain KAGVTQTPRYLIKTRGQQVTLSCSPISGHRSVSWYQQTPGQGLQFLFEYFSETQRNKGNFPGRFSGRQFSNSRSEMNVSTLELGDSALYLCASSFDRYAYEQYFGPGTRLTVT.

This sequence joins TRBV30 and TRBJ1-2, with a weak D call TRBD1 (5 bases). Trimming pared 1 base from V and 5 bases from J, leaving 11 bases between. Germline V gene sequence: CDR1 GTSNPN, CDR2 SVGIG (reference sequence). CDR3 length: 13 amino acids. Written as DNA, the CDR3 is TGTGCCTGGAGTGCGACAACAGGTTATGGCTACACCTTC. Its translation is CAWSATTGYGYTF.

The rearrangement uses TRBV7-2 and TRBJ1-1; D might be TRBD1 (5 bases). The V end was cut by 0 bases, the J end by 4 bases, with 21 bases between. Germline V gene data show CDR1 as SGHTA and CDR2 as FQGNSA. The CDR3 is 18 amino acids. The CDR3 is CASSLAYGSGKASTEAFF. Written as DNA, the CDR3 is TGTGCCAGCAGCTTAGCGTACGGGTCAGGGAAGGCGAGCACTGAAGCTTTCTTT.

V usage is TRBV5-1 and J usage is TRBJ2-7; 9 nucleotides agree with TRBD1. J lost 0 bases, V lost 4 bases, and 8 bases had no gene match. CDR1 and CDR2 from the germline V gene are SGHRS and YFSETQ. The CDR3 contains 16 residues. The CDR3 bases are TGCGCCAGCAGCCCGGGACAGGGTGATCTCTCCTACGAGCAGTACTTC. This translates into CASSPGQGDLSYEQYF. Using reference TRBV5-1 and TRBJ2-7 for the parts outside the CDR3, the full variable domain is KAGVTQTPRYLIKTRGQQVTLSCSPISGHRSVSWYQQTPGQGLQFLFEYFSETQRNKGNFPGRFSGRQFSNSRSEMNVSTLELGDSALYLCASSPGQGDLSYEQYFGPGTRLTVT.

This clone appeared a single time. This chain joins TRBV19 and TRBJ1-6; no clear D. Germline assignment: CDR1 LNHDA and CDR2 SQIVND (reference sequence). V lost 4 bases to trimming and J lost 9 bases, with 16 bases between them. The CDR3 covers 15 residues. The CDR3 DNA follows: TGTGCCAGTAGTAGGTCCGGTCTCCCAAGTTCACCCCTCCACTTT. It codes for CASSRSGLPSSPLHF.

The rearrangement links TRBV15 to TRBJ2-3, with 12 positions matching TRBD2. V shed 3 bases, J shed 5 bases, and the junction held 12 bases outside the gene matches. CDR3 length: 18 residues. The V gene's germline CDR1 is LNHNV and CDR2 YYDKDF (reference sequence). CDR3 residues: CATSSRASGGAWGDTQYF. CDR3 in DNA: TGTGCCACCAGCAGTAGGGCTAGCGGGGGGGCCTGGGGAGATACGCAGTATTTT.

This clone was seen just once. The chain couples TRBV6-5 to TRBJ1-1, with unresolved D. Germline CDR1 MNHEY, CDR2 SVGAGI. This CDR3 comprises 13 residues. The V end was cut by 6 bases, the J end by 5 bases, with 13 bases between. CDR3 sequence: CASSPSGETEAFF. CDR3 bases: TGTGCCAGCAGCCCCTCCGGGGAGACTGAAGCTTTCTTT.